A single sample is the source of the 5 T cell receptor beta chains below, sequenced in a study of cytomegalovirus exposure and HLA in healthy donors. This PCR relied on a set of 60 Vbeta primers and 13 Jbeta primers. TCRdb keeps only in-frame clones here, not all; method: immunoSEQ multiplex PCR. The data show approximately 250,000 clones, about 77% seen once. Sample: PBMCs. The receptors derive from a boy between 10 and 17 years old in good health and CMV-seronegative.

This rearrangement joins TRBV7-9 to TRBJ1-2; D gene ambiguous. The CDR3 totals 13 residues. Germline assignment: CDR1 SEHNR and CDR2 FQNEAQ (reference sequence). Trimming stripped 1 base from V and 6 bases from J, with 9 bases between. The CDR3 region is CASSLVSTDGYTF. In nucleotides, the CDR3 is TGTGCCAGCAGCTTAGTCAGTACCGATGGCTACACCTTC.

The genes are TRBV6-1 and TRBJ1-2; 8 bases map to TRBD1. CDR3 length: 15 amino acids. Germline V CDR1 and CDR2: MNHNS, SASEGT. V lost 3 bases and J lost 7; bases outside the gene matches: 10. The CDR3 loop reads CASSDRVWTGCGYTF. As DNA, the CDR3 is TGTGCCAGCAGTGACCGAGTCTGGACAGGGTGTGGCTACACCTTC.

V usage is TRBV19 and J usage is TRBJ1-4; possibly TRBD1 for D (6 bases). Germline CDR1 and CDR2: LNHDA and SQIVND (reference sequence). The ends were cut back, 5 bases at V and 3 bases at J, with 16 bases in the middle. The CDR3 length is 16 residues. This CDR3 is CASSSLNRVANEKLFF. Here the CDR3 DNA reads TGTGCCAGTAGTTCACTGAACAGGGTGGCTAATGAAAAACTGTTTTTT.

This clone was observed a few times. The chain has TRBV9 and TRBJ1-2; no clear D. This CDR3 is 13 amino acids long. V was trimmed by 0 bases and J by 6 bases, leaving 9 bases between them. Germline assignment: CDR1 SGDLS and CDR2 YYNGEE. The CDR3 DNA sequence: TGTGCCAGCAGCGTAGGTCCCAGAAATGGCTACACCTTC. Translation gives CASSVGPRNGYTF.

The rearrangement uses TRBV7-9 and TRBJ2-6; D uncertain. The germline V gene encodes CDR1 SEHNR and CDR2 FQNEAQ (reference sequence). The CDR3 contains 13 residues. V was trimmed by 7 bases and J by 2 bases, leaving 6 bases between them. The CDR3 region has the DNA TGTGCCAGCACCACGGCTGGGGCCAACGTCCTGACTTTC. Translated: CASTTAGANVLTF.